These 6 T cell receptor beta chains were sequenced from one sample in a study of T cell repertoires in cytomegalovirus infection. Each CDR3 protein gets one entry after TCRdb re-called the reads with MiXCR. The table has 80,000 or so distinct CDR3 sequences, about 24% seen once. No antigens are known for them. Material: CD8+ T cells from cultured PBMCs, obtained from culture after CMV antigen stimulation. All receptors derive from a human donor in good health (CMV status not recorded). Some clones in this sample may be carry-over from other donors' samples.

This clonotype was observed a handful of times. This chain links TRBV20-1 with TRBJ2-2, with 7 bases that match TRBD2. The CDR3 has 16 amino acids. Looked up from germline, CDR1 is DFQATT and CDR2 is SNEGSKA (reference sequence). V lost 1 base to trimming and J lost 1 base; unmatched junction nucleotides: 6. Written as DNA, the CDR3 is TGCAGTGCTAGAGGGTCCGAGCGGGAGAACACCGGGGAGCTGTTTTTT. It yields the protein CSARGSERENTGELFF.

In this sample, this clonotype turned up a few times. V usage is TRBV10-3 and J usage is TRBJ2-7; no definite D call. CDR3 size: 13 residues. Germline CDR1 reads ENHRY; CDR2 reads SYGVKD. Trimming stripped 8 bases from V and 3 bases from J, with 14 bases between. CDR3 bases: TGTGCCATCGCCCGGGTGCAGGACTACGAGCAGTACTTC. It is translated as CAIARVQDYEQYF.

This clonotype was counted between two and nine times. The chain recombines TRBV7-9 with TRBJ2-7, with D perhaps matching TRBD1 (6 bases). The length of the CDR3 is 15 residues. Per germline, CDR1 SEHNR and CDR2 FQNEAQ (reference sequence). Trimming pared 4 bases from V and 6 bases from J, leaving 19 bases between. This chain's CDR3 is CASSSGARSGSEQYF. The CDR3 nucleotides read TGTGCCAGCAGCTCAGGGGCCCGTTCTGGGTCCGAGCAGTACTTC. Using reference TRBV7-9 and TRBJ2-7 for the parts outside the CDR3, the full variable domain is DTGVSQNPRHKITKRGQNVTFRCDPISEHNRLYWYRQTLGQGPEFLTYFQNEAQLEKSRLLSDRFSAERPKGSFSTLEIQRTEQGDSAMYLCASSSGARSGSEQYFGPGTRLTVT.

The chain joins TRBV4-3 to TRBJ1-2; D perhaps matches TRBD1 (5 bases). This CDR3 has 15 amino acids. Germline assignment: CDR1 LGHNA and CDR2 YSLEER. V lost 1 base and J 6 bases, leaving 15 bases between the germline ends. In nucleotides, the CDR3 is TGCGCCAGCAGCCAAGGTCCAGGGATGAATAATGGCTACACCTTC. It encodes CASSQGPGMNNGYTF.

This rearrangement joins TRBV15 to TRBJ2-7; 10 nucleotides align to TRBD1. Germline V gene data show CDR1 as LNHNV and CDR2 as YYDKDF (reference sequence). The V and J ends lost 5 bases and 2 bases, in that order; junction bases with no gene match: 3. This CDR3 contains 14 residues. CDR3 bases: TGTGCCACCAGCCCGGGACAGGGGCCCTACGAGCAGTACTTC. Its protein is CATSPGQGPYEQYF.

This clonotype was detected many times. The V and J genes are TRBV12-3 or TRBV12-4 and TRBJ1-1; D remains ambiguous. CDR3 length equals 12 residues. V was shortened by 5 bases and J by 2 bases, with 6 bases between the two germline ends. The CDR3 loop is CASSMDNTEAFF. As DNA, the CDR3 is TGTGCCAGCAGTATGGACAACACTGAAGCTTTCTTT.